The 27 T cell receptor beta chains given below trace back to one sample, sequenced in a study of cytomegalovirus exposure and HLA in healthy donors. The PCR made use of 60 Vbeta and 13 Jbeta primers. TCRdb keeps only in-frame clones here, not all; method: immunoSEQ multiplex PCR. The table shows approximately 110,000 clones, with approximately 76% occurring only once. The sequenced sample was PBMCs. These receptors came from a man in his forties in good health and CMV-seronegative.

This chain joins TRBV6-5 and TRBJ2-7; 10 bases map to TRBD2. The CDR3 is made up of 15 amino acids. Germline values: CDR1 MNHEY, CDR2 SVGAGI. With V trimmed by 5 bases and J by 1 base, 5 bases remained unmatched. The CDR3 DNA sequence: TGTGCCAGCAGTCCCAGCGGGGGGGCATCCTACGAGCAGTACTTC. Translating gives CASSPSGGASYEQYF.

This chain connects TRBV29-1 to TRBJ2-5, with 7 bases fitting TRBD1. The CDR3 is made up of 13 amino acids. CDR1 is SQVTM, CDR2 ANQGSEA, per germline. The CDR3 bases are TGCAGTCACCTAGGGGGCCTGGTGGAGACCCAGTACTTC. This gives the protein CSHLGGLVETQYF.

V is TRBV10-3 and J is TRBJ2-3; perhaps TRBD1 as D (6 bases). The CDR3 runs 14 residues. V lost 6 bases and J 2 bases, leaving 12 bases between the germline ends. The germline V gene encodes CDR1 ENHRY and CDR2 SYGVKD. CDR3 protein: CAISGGQLTDTQYF. Written as DNA, the CDR3 is TGTGCCATCAGCGGAGGACAGCTCACAGATACGCAGTATTTT.

The J gene is TRBJ1-1, the V gene TRBV28; D gene uncertain. The V end lost 5 bases, the J end lost 3 bases, and 13 bases lay between the germline ends. Germline values: CDR1 MDHEN, CDR2 SYDVKM. This CDR3 spans 14 amino acids. The CDR3 loop reads CASSVRVWDTEAFF. The CDR3 DNA reads as TGTGCCAGCAGTGTGAGGGTATGGGACACTGAAGCTTTCTTT.

The CDR3 bases are TGTGCCAGCAGTCCCGCTTGGGGAGATAGCTCCTACGAGCAGTACTTC. Its translation: CASSPAWGDSSYEQYF. The V and J genes are TRBV6-6 and TRBJ2-7; D is perhaps TRBD2 (5 bases). Between the trimmed V and J ends, which lost 5 bases and 0 bases, there was a span of 17 bases. Germline CDR1 and CDR2: MNHNY and SVGAGI (reference sequence). The CDR3 contains 16 residues.

In this sample, this clone turned up a few times. The chain combines TRBV5-1 with TRBJ2-3, with D unresolved. The germline CDR1 and CDR2 sequences are SGHRS and YFSETQ. The CDR3 sequence is 15 residues long. Trimming pared 4 bases from V and 0 bases from J, leaving 12 bases between. The DNA for the CDR3 is TGCGCCAGCAGCCCGTTGACTCCTAGCACAGATACGCAGTATTTT. Encoded protein: CASSPLTPSTDTQYF.

This chain connects TRBV4-3 to TRBJ1-4; 9 positions agree with TRBD1. The CDR3 loop spans 18 amino acids. Trimming cost V 0 bases and J 3 bases; bases outside gene matches: 8. Germline CDR1 reads LGHNA; CDR2 reads YSLEER. This chain's CDR3 is CASSQEIGQGSPNEKLFF. DNA of the CDR3: TGCGCCAGCAGCCAAGAGATCGGACAGGGGAGTCCTAATGAAAAACTGTTTTTT.

V and J are TRBV7-2 and TRBJ2-1; D is unclear. Germline V gene sequence: CDR1 SGHTA, CDR2 FQGNSA. The CDR3 contains 16 residues. Trimming cost V 2 bases and J 1 base, with 12 bases left between them. CDR3: CASSLQAYRSYNEQFF. In nucleotides, the CDR3 is TGTGCCAGCAGCTTACAGGCATATCGATCCTACAATGAGCAGTTCTTC.

The genes are TRBV6-5 and TRBJ2-2, with D maybe TRBD1 (5 bases). The germline CDR1 and CDR2 sequences are MNHEY and SVGAGI. V was clipped by 8 bases and J by 1 base, with 11 bases between them. This CDR3 region has 14 residues. The CDR3 region is CASRRQRNTGELFF. Here the CDR3 DNA reads TGTGCCAGCCGTAGACAGCGGAACACCGGGGAGCTGTTTTTT.

The chain uses TRBV30 and TRBJ1-2; maybe TRBD1 (6 bases). Germline CDR1 reads GTSNPN; CDR2 reads SVGIG (reference sequence). V shed 4 bases and J shed 8 bases, with 20 bases lying between them. The CDR3 sequence is 14 residues long. The CDR3 DNA is TGTGCCTGGATTCTCTCGACAGGAACAGGAGGCTACACCTTC. This sequence encodes CAWILSTGTGGYTF.

The chain employs TRBV4-1 and TRBJ1-1; D remains ambiguous. CDR3 length equals 13 residues. Trimming removed 1 base at V and 7 bases at J, with 10 bases between. CDR1 MGHRA and CDR2 YSYEKL come from the germline V gene. CDR3 protein: CASSQVRGGEAFF. CDR3 nucleotides: TGCGCCAGCAGCCAAGTTCGGGGAGGTGAAGCTTTCTTT.

V usage is TRBV7-2 and J usage is TRBJ1-6; D gene unclear. The CDR3 has 14 residues. Germline CDR1 reads SGHTA; CDR2 reads FQGNSA. V shed 3 bases and J shed 4 bases, with 7 bases lying between them. CDR3: CASSLGEYNSPLHF. Here the CDR3 DNA reads TGTGCCAGCAGCTTGGGAGAGTATAATTCACCCCTCCACTTT.

The rearrangement uses TRBV5-1 and TRBJ2-2, with D possibly TRBD2 on 5 matching bases. The germline gives CDR1 SGHRS, CDR2 YFSETQ. This CDR3 comprises 13 residues. The V end was cut by 0 bases, the J end by 15 bases, with 15 bases between. Here the CDR3 reads CASSLGLSQAVFF. CDR3 DNA sequence: TGCGCCAGCAGCTTGGGTCTATCCCAAGCGGTGTTTTTT.

This sequence joins TRBV11-2 and TRBJ2-7, with D tentatively TRBD1 (6 bases). The ends were cut back, 0 bases at V and 3 bases at J, with 21 bases in the middle. The V gene's germline CDR1 is SGHAT and CDR2 FQNNGV. CDR3 length: 18 amino acids. CDR3 sequence reads: CASSLEPPTDSSSYEQYF. CDR3 nucleotides: TGTGCCAGCAGCTTAGAACCCCCCACGGACAGTAGTAGCTACGAGCAGTACTTC.

The chain is built from TRBV30 and TRBJ1-1; tentatively, D is TRBD1 (5 bases). Germline values: CDR1 GTSNPN, CDR2 SVGIG (reference sequence). V was clipped by 5 bases and J by 6 bases, with 19 bases between them. The CDR3 spans 14 residues. The CDR3 nucleotides are TGTGCCTGGGCCTCCGATTTGGTAGGGGCTGAAGCTTTCTTT. Protein product: CAWASDLVGAEAFF.

This clone was seen just once. The V and J genes are TRBV19 and TRBJ1-2; perhaps TRBD1 as D (6 bases). Germline V gene sequence: CDR1 LNHDA, CDR2 SQIVND (reference sequence). There are 20 residues in the CDR3. V shed 6 bases and J shed 0 bases, with 29 bases lying between them. The CDR3 region has the DNA TGTGCCAGTAGGGGCCCGCCGGATGAAGCAGGGGACGGCTCTAACTATGGCTACACCTTC. Translation gives CASRGPPDEAGDGSNYGYTF.

The chain recombines TRBV30 with TRBJ2-2, with D possibly being TRBD1 (6 bases). Trimming shortened V by 7 bases and J by 0 bases, and 9 bases separated the two germline ends. The CDR3 loop spans 13 amino acids. Germline-derived CDR1 and CDR2 are GTSNPN and SVGIG (reference sequence). The CDR3 spells CASGQSNTGELFF. For the CDR3, the DNA is TGTGCCTCCGGACAGTCGAACACCGGGGAGCTGTTTTTT.

The chain uses TRBV4-2 and TRBJ2-7; 8 bases are a match to TRBD2. V trimming: 4 bases; J trimming: 5 bases; junction bases outside the gene matches: 10. This CDR3 contains 15 residues. Per germline, CDR1 LGHNA and CDR2 YNFKEQ. The DNA of the CDR3 is TGTGCCAGCAGCCGGGGACTAGGAGGGACGGACGAGCAGTACTTC. Translation gives CASSRGLGGTDEQYF.

This chain joins TRBV5-1 and TRBJ1-3; 7 bases match TRBD1. V shed 4 bases and J 2 bases; nucleotides not matched to a gene: 6. The CDR3 length is 15 residues. Germline lookup yields CDR1 SGHRS and CDR2 YFSETQ. CDR3 sequence reads: CASSLAGQTGNTIYF. The CDR3 coding sequence is TGCGCCAGCAGCCTGGCGGGACAGACTGGAAACACCATATATTTT.

This clone was found a few times. This rearrangement joins TRBV4-3 to TRBJ1-4; 10 nucleotides line up with TRBD1. Germline values: CDR1 LGHNA, CDR2 YSLEER. V lost 1 base, J lost 8 bases, and 1 base stayed unmatched. This CDR3 is 14 amino acids long. CDR3: CASSQGTGGEKLFF. The CDR3 region has the DNA TGCGCCAGCAGCCAAGGGACAGGGGGGGAAAAACTGTTTTTT.

The rearrangement links TRBV27 to TRBJ2-6; D uncertain. Germline CDR1 and CDR2: MNHEY and SMNVEV (reference sequence). The CDR3 is 16 amino acids. V lost 1 base and J 4 bases, leaving 11 bases between the germline ends. The CDR3 loop reads CASSLWSGSGANVLTF. In DNA, the CDR3 is TGTGCCAGCAGTTTATGGTCAGGATCCGGGGCCAACGTCCTGACTTTC.

This chain links TRBV7-2 with TRBJ2-3; TRBD2 matches 10 bases. The CDR3 contains 19 residues. Germline CDR1 is SGHTA and CDR2 is FQGNSA. Trimming cost V 2 bases and J 2 bases; bases outside gene matches: 13. The CDR3 nucleotides are TGTGCCAGCAGCTTATTATTTGCAGCGGGGGGGCCTAACACAGATACGCAGTATTTT. Its protein product is CASSLLFAAGGPNTDTQYF.

V gene TRBV30 combines with J gene TRBJ1-3, with 8 bases aligning to TRBD1. The V and J ends lost 0 bases and 0 bases, in that order; junction bases with no gene match: 16. Looked up from germline, CDR1 is GTSNPN and CDR2 is SVGIG (reference sequence). The CDR3 consists of 20 residues. The CDR3 DNA sequence: TGTGCCTGGAGTGTGTGGCCGACAGGGGCCAGGACCCTCTCTGGAAACACCATATATTTT. Amino acid sequence: CAWSVWPTGARTLSGNTIYF. Drawing the rest from reference TRBV30 and TRBJ1-3, the complete variable domain is SQTIHQWPATLVQPVGSPLSLECTVEGTSNPNLYWYRQAAGRGLQLLFYSVGIGQISSEVPQNLSASRPQDRQFILSSKKLLLSDSGFYLCAWSVWPTGARTLSGNTIYFGEGSWLTVV.

The chain is built from TRBV4-3 and TRBJ2-5; 10 bases are a match to TRBD2. Unmatched junction bases numbered 10, after V lost 4 bases and J lost 5 bases. There are 16 residues in the CDR3. Per the germline V gene, CDR1 is LGHNA and CDR2 is YSLEER. The chain's CDR3 is CASSRKAGLARETQYF. As DNA, the CDR3 is TGCGCCAGCAGCCGGAAAGCGGGACTAGCGAGGGAGACCCAGTACTTC.

The chain joins TRBV4-1 to TRBJ2-7; D is possibly TRBD2 (5 bases). V dropped 0 bases and J dropped 5 bases, with 8 bases sitting between them. Germline-derived CDR1 and CDR2 are MGHRA and YSYEKL. CDR3 length: 13 residues. In DNA, the CDR3 is TGCGCCAGCAGCCAAGATCTGGAGGACGAGCAGTACTTC. It encodes CASSQDLEDEQYF.

The rearrangement joins TRBV5-1 to TRBJ1-6; 11 bases line up with TRBD1. Germline CDR1 and CDR2: SGHRS and YFSETQ. This CDR3 is built from 17 residues. J lost 8 bases, V lost 1 base, and 8 bases had no gene match. The CDR3 sequence: CASSLRPPGQGDSPLHF. The CDR3, as DNA: TGCGCCAGCAGCTTGAGGCCACCGGGACAGGGGGATTCACCCCTCCACTTT.

The V call is TRBV21-1, the J call TRBJ1-1; the tabulated D call, TRBD1, remains unverified against the DNA. TRBV21-1 is a pseudogene. The CDR3 extends over 14 amino acids. The CDR3, as DNA: TGTGCCAGCAGCGCACCGGGACACCTCACTGAAGCTTTCTTT. Translated: CASSAPGHLTEAFF.